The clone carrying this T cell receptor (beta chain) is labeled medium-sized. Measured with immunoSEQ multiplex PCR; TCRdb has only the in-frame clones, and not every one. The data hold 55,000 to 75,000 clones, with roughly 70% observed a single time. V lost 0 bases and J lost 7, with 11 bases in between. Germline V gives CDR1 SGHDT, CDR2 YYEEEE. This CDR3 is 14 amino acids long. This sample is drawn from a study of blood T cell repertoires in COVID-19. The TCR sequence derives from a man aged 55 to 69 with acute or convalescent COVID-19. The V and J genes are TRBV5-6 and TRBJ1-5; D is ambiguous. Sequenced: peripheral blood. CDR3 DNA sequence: TGTGCCAGCAGCTTGGGTCTCGAGGGACAGCCCCAGCATTTT. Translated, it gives CASSLGLEGQPQHF.